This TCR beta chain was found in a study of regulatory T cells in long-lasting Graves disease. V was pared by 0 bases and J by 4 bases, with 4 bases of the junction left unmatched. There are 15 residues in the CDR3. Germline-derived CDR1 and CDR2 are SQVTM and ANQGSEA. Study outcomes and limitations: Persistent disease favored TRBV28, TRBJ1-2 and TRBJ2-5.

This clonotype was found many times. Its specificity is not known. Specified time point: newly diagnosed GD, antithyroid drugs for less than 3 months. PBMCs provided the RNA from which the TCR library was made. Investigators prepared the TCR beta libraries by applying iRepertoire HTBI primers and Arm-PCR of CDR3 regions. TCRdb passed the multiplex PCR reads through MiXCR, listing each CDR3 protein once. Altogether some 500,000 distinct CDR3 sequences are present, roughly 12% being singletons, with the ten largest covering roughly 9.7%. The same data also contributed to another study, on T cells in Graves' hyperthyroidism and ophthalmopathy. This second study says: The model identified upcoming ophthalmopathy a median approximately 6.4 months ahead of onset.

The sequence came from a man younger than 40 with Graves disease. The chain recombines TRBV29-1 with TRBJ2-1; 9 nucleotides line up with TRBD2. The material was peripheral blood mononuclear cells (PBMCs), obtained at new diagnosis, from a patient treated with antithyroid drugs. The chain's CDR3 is CSVEDAGGPYNEQFF. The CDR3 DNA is TGCAGCGTTGAAGATGCGGGAGGGCCATACAATGAGCAGTTCTTC.